A single sample is the source of the 19 T cell receptor beta chains below, sequenced in a study of control samples from healthy donors and cancer patients. Here immunoSEQ multiplex PCR was the method, and the copy in TCRdb shows in-frame clones only, minus some. The sample has about 89,000 clones, around 86% seen once. The material sequenced was blood. The receptors derive from a man between 25 and 39 years old in good health.

This clone has just one count. V gene TRBV5-1 combines with J gene TRBJ2-7; a possible D gene is TRBD2 (6 bases). The CDR3 is 16 residues long. Germline V gives CDR1 SGHRS, CDR2 YFSETQ. The ends were cut back, 4 bases at V and 4 bases at J, with 21 bases in the middle. The CDR3 protein is CASSLGTGLREYEQYF. CDR3 nucleotide sequence: TGCGCCAGCAGCCTGGGGACGGGACTCCGAGAATACGAGCAGTACTTC.

This clone was counted between two and nine times. The chain has TRBV25-1 and TRBJ1-5; D remains ambiguous. Between the trimmed V and J ends, which lost 1 base and 6 bases, there was a span of 10 bases. In germline, CDR1 is MGHDK, CDR2 SYGVNS. The CDR3 length is 14 residues. CDR3 bases: TGTGCCAGCAGTGAATCGGCCCCCGGTCAGCCCCAGCATTTT. Protein product: CASSESAPGQPQHF.

This sequence joins TRBV13 and TRBJ2-5; 8 nucleotides line up with TRBD1. V was pared by 4 bases and J by 5 bases, with 6 bases of the junction left unmatched. Germline V gene sequence: CDR1 PRHDT, CDR2 FYEKMQ (reference sequence). CDR3 length equals 14 residues. The CDR3 bases are TGTGCCAGCAGCTCGGACAGGGTAGGGGAGACCCAGTACTTC. Encoded protein: CASSSDRVGETQYF.

CDR3 protein: CASSVETSGGRGNEQFF. In nucleotides, the CDR3 is TGTGCCAGCAGCGTAGAAACTAGCGGGGGGCGGGGCAATGAGCAGTTCTTC. The chain combines TRBV9 with TRBJ2-1; the match to TRBD2 covers 12 bases. This CDR3 spans 17 amino acids. In germline, CDR1 is SGDLS, CDR2 YYNGEE. Losses at the gene ends were 0 bases for V and 6 bases for J; bases not matched to a gene: 7.

This rearrangement joins TRBV12-3 or TRBV12-4 to TRBJ2-1; a weak D match, TRBD2 (6 bases). The CDR3 has 12 amino acids. V was pared by 6 bases and J by 5 bases, with 8 bases between. The CDR3 nucleotides are TGTGCCAGCAGAGGGGAGGACAATGAGCAGTTCTTC. As protein: CASRGEDNEQFF.

This clone showed up many times. The rearrangement uses TRBV2 and TRBJ1-2, with D uncertain. This CDR3 comprises 15 residues. V dropped 10 bases and J dropped 0 bases, with 18 bases sitting between them. Germline assignment: CDR1 SNHLY and CDR2 FYNNEI. Here the CDR3 reads CATVPYFSANYGYTF. The CDR3 DNA sequence: TGTGCCACCGTCCCATACTTTTCGGCTAACTATGGCTACACCTTC. The whole variable domain, remainder taken from reference TRBV2 and TRBJ1-2, is EPEVTQTPSHQVTQMGQEVILRCVPISNHLYFYWYRQILGQKVEFLVSFYNNEISEKSEIFDDQFSVERPDGSNFTLKIRSTKLEDSAMYFCATVPYFSANYGYTFGSGTRLTVV.

This clone was recorded a few times. J is TRBJ2-3 and V is TRBV5-4; TRBD1 is a possible D gene (6 bases). From germline, CDR1 is SGHNT and CDR2 YYREEE (reference sequence). Between the trimmed V and J ends, which lost 5 bases and 1 base, there was a span of 17 bases. The CDR3 consists of 16 residues. The CDR3 loop is CASRAGAGVGTDTQYF. The CDR3 DNA reads TGTGCCAGCAGAGCTGGGGCAGGGGTTGGCACAGATACGCAGTATTTT.

The genes are TRBV6-6 and TRBJ2-7; 7 positions agree with TRBD1. The V gene end was trimmed by 5 bases and the J gene end by 4 bases; junction bases not matched to a gene: 5. This CDR3 region has 13 residues. Germline V gene sequence: CDR1 MNHNY, CDR2 SVGAGI (reference sequence). DNA for the CDR3: TGTGCCAGCAGTCTCGGGACAGCTTACGAGCAGTACTTC. Residues: CASSLGTAYEQYF.

The V and J genes are TRBV5-3 and TRBJ2-3; 10 nucleotides align to TRBD2. TRBV5-3 has ORF status, its function being uncertain. The ends lost 2 bases at V and 4 bases at J; junction bases unmatched: 7. CDR3 length: 16 residues. The CDR3 region has the DNA TGTGCCAGAAGCTTCCAGAGCGGGGGGGCCCCAGATACGCAGTATTTT. Its translation: CARSFQSGGAPDTQYF.

Remarks on this clone: Other DNA sequences in this sample translate to the same CDR3. V is TRBV11-2 and J is TRBJ2-3; D ambiguous. The V gene's germline CDR1 is SGHAT and CDR2 FQNNGV. V shed 2 bases and J shed 0 bases, with 3 bases lying between them. The CDR3 is 13 amino acids. CDR3 sequence reads: CASSLPSTDTQYF. In nucleotides, the CDR3 is TGTGCCAGCAGCTTACCTAGCACAGATACGCAGTATTTT.

The V and J genes are TRBV7-9 and TRBJ1-6; D is possibly TRBD1 (6 bases). This CDR3 spans 14 amino acids. Germline CDR1 SEHNR, CDR2 FQNEAQ (reference sequence). The V gene lost 2 bases and the J gene lost 10 bases, with 12 bases spanning the gap. CDR3 sequence (DNA): TGTGCCAGCAGCTTATCGGGGGCTCAGTCACCCCTCCACTTT. Amino acids: CASSLSGAQSPLHF. Full variable domain (rest looked up from reference TRBV7-9 and TRBJ1-6): DTGVSQNPRHKITKRGQNVTFRCDPISEHNRLYWYRQTLGQGPEFLTYFQNEAQLEKSRLLSDRFSAERPKGSFSTLEIQRTEQGDSAMYLCASSLSGAQSPLHFGNGTRLTVT.

This clone was picked up a small number of times. CDR3: CAISGDGTDTQYF. The CDR3 bases are TGTGCCATCAGTGGGGACGGGACAGATACGCAGTATTTT. The rearrangement links TRBV10-3 to TRBJ2-3; either TRBD1 or TRBD2 may supply D (5 bases each). The germline V gene encodes CDR1 ENHRY and CDR2 SYGVKD. This CDR3 region has 13 residues. Trimming took off 4 bases at V and 3 bases at J, with 8 bases between the two ends.

The V gene is TRBV24-1, the J gene TRBJ2-7; 8 bases align to TRBD1. The CDR3 consists of 15 residues. Unmatched junction bases numbered 11, after V lost 4 bases and J lost 7 bases. Germline CDR1 is KGHDR and CDR2 is SFDVKD. CDR3 DNA: TGTGCCACCAGTGACCCGAGTCAGGGGGCGGGAGAGCAGTACTTC. Translating it yields CATSDPSQGAGEQYF.

The chain couples TRBV14 to TRBJ1-2, with D maybe TRBD1 (5 bases). Germline V gene sequence: CDR1 SGHDN, CDR2 FVKESK. Trimming cost V 10 bases and J 7 bases, with 16 bases left between them. This CDR3 comprises 12 residues. This chain's CDR3 is CATLGGTGGYTF. The CDR3 nucleotides are TGTGCCACCCTTGGAGGGACTGGTGGCTACACCTTC.

There are a few counts of this clone. The chain combines TRBV7-3 with TRBJ2-5; D perhaps matches TRBD1 (6 bases). The CDR3 runs 14 residues. Between the trimmed V and J ends, which lost 5 bases and 1 base, there was a span of 11 bases. Looked up from germline, CDR1 is SGHTA and CDR2 is FQGTGA. The CDR3 sequence: CASSPGHGQETQYF. CDR3 sequence (DNA): TGTGCCAGCAGCCCGGGACACGGCCAAGAGACCCAGTACTTC.

The chain uses TRBV5-4 and TRBJ2-7; D ambiguous. V was cut by 0 bases and J by 1 base, with 8 bases left in between. CDR1 is SGHNT, CDR2 YYREEE, per germline (reference sequence). This CDR3 is built from 14 residues. CDR3 loop: CASSLGADSYEQYF. The CDR3 region has the DNA TGTGCCAGCAGCTTGGGGGCTGATTCCTACGAGCAGTACTTC.

The rearrangement links TRBV19 to TRBJ1-1; tentatively, D is TRBD1 (6 bases). CDR1 LNHDA and CDR2 SQIVND come from the germline V gene (reference sequence). V was pared by 6 bases and J by 6 bases, with 14 bases between. There are 13 residues in the CDR3. The CDR3 nucleotides read TGTGCCAGTAGGCAACGACAGGTGTCTGAAGCTTTCTTT. This translates into CASRQRQVSEAFF.

This chain joins TRBV27 and TRBJ1-6; D is unclear. With 7 bases removed from V and 6 bases from J, the gap between germline ends came to 10 bases. The CDR3 extends over 13 amino acids. Germline CDR1 MNHEY, CDR2 SMNVEV (reference sequence). CDR3 DNA sequence: TGTGCCAGCAATTCGGGAGGTAATTCACCCCTCCACTTT. Its protein product is CASNSGGNSPLHF.

The chain carries TRBV7-2 and TRBJ1-1, with TRBD1 matching over 9 bases. The V and J ends lost 4 bases and 11 bases, in that order; junction bases with no gene match: 14. From germline, CDR1 is SGHTA and CDR2 FQGNSA. This CDR3 has 15 amino acids. The CDR3 DNA reads TGTGCCAGCAGCTGGGGACAGGGCTCCTCATTTGTCGCTTTCTTT. This encodes CASSWGQGSSFVAFF.